This T cell receptor (beta chain) was obtained from a study of blood T cell repertoires in COVID-19. Study-level background: Sites across the United States, Italy and Spain contributed samples from acute and convalescent COVID-19.

Per the study methods: How many nucleated cells were present was estimated from reference gene primer amplification. Here immunoSEQ multiplex PCR was the method, and the copy in TCRdb shows in-frame clones only, minus some. The V and J calls and clone size come from that table; D and trimming were worked out from the DNA. The table lists about 400,000 clones, roughly 86% of them singletons. With V trimmed by 0 bases and J by 3 bases, 5 bases remained unmatched. CDR1 and CDR2 (germline): SGDLS, YYNGEE. The CDR3 sequence is 15 residues long. The receptor was derived from a woman in her 30s who had recovered from COVID-19. The specimen sequenced was PBMCs or T cells enriched from blood (not recorded which). The chain combines TRBV9 with TRBJ2-7, with 8 bases matching TRBD2. CDR3: CASSVGVSGIYEQYF. CDR3 nucleotides: TGTGCCAGCAGCGTAGGGGTTAGCGGGATCTACGAGCAGTACTTC.